A selection of T cell receptor beta chains follows, all from one sample in a study of blood T cells in healthy people across ages. A single record per CDR3 protein comes from TCRdb applying MiXCR to the 5' RACE reads. Among almost 800,000 distinct CDR3 sequences listed, 58% were seen once. Source material: blood. Source of these receptors: a young man in good health. Each CDR3 is given with its conserved first and last residue.

CDR3: CASSEQAGGPRDTQYF
V: TRBV6-1
J: TRBJ2-3

CDR3: CASSQVSYGSGANVLTF
V: TRBV3-1
J: TRBJ2-6

CDR3: CSAGPTGAATQYF
V: TRBV20-1
J: TRBJ2-3

CDR3: CASSRLVGEQFF
V: TRBV7-9
J: TRBJ2-1

CDR3: CSVEEGQEYSNQPQHF
V: TRBV29-1
J: TRBJ1-5

CDR3: CASSAHEGPYEQYF
V: TRBV7-2
J: TRBJ2-7

CDR3: CASRLFPGQQETQYF
V: TRBV7-2
J: TRBJ2-5

CDR3: CASSPLWDSDGYTF
V: TRBV7-9
J: TRBJ1-2

CDR3: CASKIGTMNTEAFF
V: TRBV5-5
J: TRBJ1-1

CDR3: CASSLRTGGKETQYF
V: TRBV7-7
J: .

CDR3: CAWSPQTYGCTF
V: TRBV30
J: TRBJ1-2

CDR3: CASSLDAGRGETQYF
V: TRBV5-1
J: TRBJ2-4

CDR3: CSALLKETQYF
V: TRBV20-1
J: TRBJ2-5

CDR3: CAISEAEKKGYNEQFF
V: TRBV10-3
J: TRBJ2-1

CDR3: CASSLVSSTKYQETQYF
V: TRBV7-2
J: TRBJ2-5

CDR3: CSASRTSGPLEQYF
V: TRBV20-1
J: TRBJ2-5

CDR3: CASSDFATGAYGYTF
V: TRBV6-1
J: TRBJ1-2

CDR3: CASSYRLGEQYF
V: TRBV7-2
J: TRBJ2-7

CDR3: CSASGAAGYTDTQYF
V: TRBV20-1
J: TRBJ2-3

CDR3: CASSQTLDGSYNEQFF
V: TRBV11-2
J: TRBJ2-1

CDR3: CASMDGAYEQYF
V: TRBV6-2/TRBV6-3
J: TRBJ2-7

CDR3: CAWSRQTSFPGEQYF
V: TRBV30
J: .

CDR3: CASSQDSSTSGRSGELFF
V: TRBV4-3
J: TRBJ2-2

CDR3: CASREENIQYF
V: TRBV5-1
J: TRBJ2-4

CDR3: CSARPPWLNYGYTF
V: TRBV20-1
J: TRBJ1-2

CDR3: CASSHPTGDPNTGELFF
V: TRBV9
J: TRBJ2-2

CDR3: CAISEGQGAYSPLHF
V: TRBV10-3
J: TRBJ1-6

CDR3: CASSQELQSTQYF
V: TRBV4-3
J: TRBJ2-3

CDR3: CASNLQGDTEAFF
V: TRBV6-6
J: TRBJ1-1

CDR3: CAISRAGPEETQYF
V: TRBV10-3
J: TRBJ2-5

CDR3: CASSLGSGGSSTDTQYF
V: TRBV7-2
J: TRBJ2-3

CDR3: CASSARGLAGGRTDTQYF
V: TRBV7-2
J: TRBJ2-3

CDR3: CASSPRVASWDYEQYF
V: TRBV7-2
J: TRBJ2-7

CDR3: CAISEFTGNGGTQYF
V: TRBV10-3
J: .

CDR3: CSVDYRASFTGELFF
V: TRBV29-1
J: TRBJ2-2

CDR3: CASSLFPGEAAFF
V: TRBV4-2
J: TRBJ1-1

CDR3: CASVRYNEQFF
V: TRBV6-2/TRBV6-3
J: TRBJ2-1

CDR3: CATSSGAKVNEQFF
V: TRBV15
J: TRBJ2-1

CDR3: CASSLNEGGGKETQYF
V: TRBV7-2
J: TRBJ2-5

CDR3: CASSQVRTFFQETQYF
V: TRBV14
J: TRBJ2-5

CDR3: CASSFEALYEQYF
V: TRBV5-1
J: TRBJ2-7

CDR3: CATSGGFQETQYF
V: TRBV24-1
J: TRBJ2-5

CDR3: CSAQGALTSPLHF
V: TRBV20-1
J: TRBJ1-6

CDR3: CASSLTPLTDQETQYF
V: TRBV7-3
J: TRBJ2-5

CDR3: CASSYGRGLLSGANVLTF
V: TRBV6-5
J: TRBJ2-6

CDR3: CASSHDLDSFYGYTF
V: TRBV4-3
J: TRBJ1-2